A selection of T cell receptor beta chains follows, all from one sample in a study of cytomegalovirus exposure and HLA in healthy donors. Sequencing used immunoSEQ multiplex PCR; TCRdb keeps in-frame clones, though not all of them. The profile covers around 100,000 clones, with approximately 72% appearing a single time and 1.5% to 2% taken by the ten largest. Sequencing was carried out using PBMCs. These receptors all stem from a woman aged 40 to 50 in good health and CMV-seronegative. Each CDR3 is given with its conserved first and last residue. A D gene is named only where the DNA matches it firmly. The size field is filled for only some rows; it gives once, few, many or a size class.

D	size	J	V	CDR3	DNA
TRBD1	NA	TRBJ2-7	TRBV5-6	CASSLYLQGVRYEQYF	TGTGCCAGCAGCTTGTACCTACAGGGGGTGAGATACGAGCAGTACTTC
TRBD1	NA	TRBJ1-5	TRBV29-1	CSVESPDRGNQPQHF	TGCAGCGTTGAAAGCCCTGACAGGGGCAATCAGCCCCAGCATTTT
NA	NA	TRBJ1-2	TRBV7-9	CASSVPDRFSGYTF	TGTGCCAGCAGCGTTCCCGACAGGTTCTCTGGCTACACCTTC
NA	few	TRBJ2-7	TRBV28	CASSLRGTTGEQYF	TGTGCCAGCAGTCTTAGGGGGACAACGGGCGAGCAGTACTTC
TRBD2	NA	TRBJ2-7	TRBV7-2	CASSLEAGGAEQYF	TGTGCCAGCAGCTTAGAGGCGGGAGGGGCCGAGCAGTACTTC
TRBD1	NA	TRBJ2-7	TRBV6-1	CASRWTGGSSYEQYF	TGTGCCAGCAGATGGACAGGGGGAAGCTCCTACGAGCAGTACTTC
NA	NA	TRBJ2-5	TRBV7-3	CASSRVGGRETQYF	TGTGCCAGCAGCCGAGTGGGGGGTCGTGAGACCCAGTACTTC
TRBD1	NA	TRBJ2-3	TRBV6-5	CASSQRQGITDTQYF	TGTGCCAGCAGTCAGCGACAGGGCATCACAGATACGCAGTATTTT
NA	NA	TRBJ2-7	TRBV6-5	CASTQGTSRLGEQYF	TGTGCCAGCACTCAAGGGACTTCCAGACTGGGCGAGCAGTACTTC
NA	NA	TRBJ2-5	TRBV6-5	CASSYFGGPQETQYF	TGTGCCAGCAGTTACTTTGGCGGGCCTCAAGAGACCCAGTACTTC
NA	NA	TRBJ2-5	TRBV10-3	CAISERIQETQYF	TGTGCCATCAGTGAGCGTATACAAGAGACCCAGTACTTC
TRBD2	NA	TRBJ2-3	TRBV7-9	CASSSLAGSTDTQYF	TGTGCCAGCAGCTCACTAGCGGGGAGCACAGATACGCAGTATTTT
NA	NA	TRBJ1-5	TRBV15	CATREVGGQPQHF	TGTGCCACCAGGGAGGTTGGTGGTCAGCCCCAGCATTTT
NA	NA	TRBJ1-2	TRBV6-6	CASSYGGANYGYTF	TGTGCCAGCAGTTACGGCGGAGCTAACTATGGCTACACCTTC
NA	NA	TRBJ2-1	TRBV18	CASSPPSRVDEQFF	TGTGCCAGCTCACCTCCCTCCAGGGTTGATGAGCAGTTCTTC
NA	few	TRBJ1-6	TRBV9	CASSVVGDDNSPLHF	TGTGCCAGCAGCGTAGTTGGAGATGATAATTCACCCCTCCACTTT
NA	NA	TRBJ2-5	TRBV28	CASSFGGAETQYF	TGTGCCAGCAGTTTTGGGGGGGCGGAGACCCAGTACTTC
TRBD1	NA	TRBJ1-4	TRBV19	CASSLRGIGEKLFF	TGTGCCAGTAGCCTCAGGGGGATCGGGGAAAAACTGTTTTTT
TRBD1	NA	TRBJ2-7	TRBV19	CASSIMGQGHYEQYF	TGTGCCAGTAGTATTATGGGACAGGGACACTACGAGCAGTACTTC
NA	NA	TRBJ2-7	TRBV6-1	CASSERQAPSYEQYF	TGTGCCAGCAGTGAAAGACAGGCACCCTCCTACGAGCAGTACTTC
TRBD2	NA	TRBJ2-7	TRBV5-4	CASSLTGGYEQYF	TGTGCCAGCAGCTTGACGGGAGGGTACGAGCAGTACTTC